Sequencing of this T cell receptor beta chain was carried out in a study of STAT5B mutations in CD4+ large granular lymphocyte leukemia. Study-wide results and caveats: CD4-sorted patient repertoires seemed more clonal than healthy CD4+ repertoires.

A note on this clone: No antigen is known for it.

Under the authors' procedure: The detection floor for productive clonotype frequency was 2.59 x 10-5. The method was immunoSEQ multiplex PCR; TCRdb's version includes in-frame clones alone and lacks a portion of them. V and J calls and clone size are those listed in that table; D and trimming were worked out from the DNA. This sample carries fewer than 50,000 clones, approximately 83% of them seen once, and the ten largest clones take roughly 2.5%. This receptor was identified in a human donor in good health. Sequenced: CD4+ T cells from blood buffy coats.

CDR3: CASSLPGQGGTEAFF. CDR3 in DNA: TGTGCCAGCAGCTTACCGGGACAGGGAGGAACTGAAGCTTTCTTT. The chain combines TRBV7-8 with TRBJ1-1, with TRBD1 matching over 9 bases. The CDR3 runs 15 residues. J lost 5 bases, V lost 2 bases, and 6 bases had no gene match. Germline V gene data show CDR1 as SGHVS and CDR2 as FQNEAQ. The full variable domain, completed using reference TRBV7-8 and TRBJ1-1, is GAGVSQSPRYKVAKRGQDVALRCDPISGHVSLFWYQQALGQGPEFLTYFQNEAQLDKSGLPSDRFFAERPEGSVSTLKIQRTQQEDSAVYLCASSLPGQGGTEAFFGQGTRLTVV.